Listed here are 19 T cell receptor beta chains from one sample, sequenced in a study of cytomegalovirus exposure and HLA in healthy donors. The PCR used 60 Vbeta and 13 Jbeta primers. TCRdb's table, derived via immunoSEQ multiplex PCR, lists solely in-frame clones and lacks some. The sample includes 90,000 to 120,000 clones, more than 70% seen only once; the top ten take 7.8%. The specimen sequenced was PBMCs. These receptors were taken from a man in his thirties or forties in good health and CMV-seronegative.

CDR3 in amino acids: CASSYSLGQGVQPQHF. The CDR3 region has the DNA TGTGCCAGCAGTTACTCTCTGGGACAGGGGGTCCAGCCCCAGCATTTT. The V gene is TRBV6-6, the J gene TRBJ1-5; 11 positions match TRBD1. The V and J ends lost 0 bases and 7 bases, in that order; junction bases with no gene match: 5. Germline lookup yields CDR1 MNHNY and CDR2 SVGAGI (reference sequence). This CDR3 has 16 residues.

This clone was seen ten or more times. This chain uses TRBV11-2 with TRBJ2-2, with D tentatively TRBD1 (6 bases). Germline V CDR1 and CDR2: SGHAT, FQNNGV. This CDR3 spans 14 amino acids. The V end lost 3 bases, the J end lost 6 bases, and 11 bases lay between the germline ends. The CDR3, as DNA: TGTGCCAGCAGCTTGACAGGTTACGCCGGGGAGCTGTTTTTT. This encodes CASSLTGYAGELFF.

The chain couples TRBV6-1 to TRBJ2-5, with TRBD1 identical over 8 bases. The V gene's germline CDR1 is MNHNS and CDR2 SASEGT. V dropped 5 bases and J dropped 3; count of bases not matched to a gene: 5. The CDR3 is 14 amino acids. CDR3 residues: CASSTRQGKETQYF. CDR3 DNA sequence: TGTGCCAGCAGTACTCGACAGGGGAAAGAGACCCAGTACTTC.

This chain links TRBV7-9 with TRBJ2-3, with D possibly TRBD2 on 5 matching bases. The length of the CDR3 is 15 residues. The ends were cut back, 5 bases at V and 2 bases at J, with 14 bases in the middle. Germline lookup yields CDR1 SEHNR and CDR2 FQNEAQ (reference sequence). CDR3 bases: TGTGCCAGCAGCCTCTCGAGCGGCAACACAGATACGCAGTATTTT. The encoded protein is CASSLSSGNTDTQYF.

The chain is built from TRBV6-6 and TRBJ1-3; 7 bases align to TRBD1. With V trimmed by 6 bases and J by 4 bases, 12 bases remained unmatched. Germline values: CDR1 MNHNY, CDR2 SVGAGI (reference sequence). There are 16 residues in the CDR3. The CDR3 DNA is TGTGCCAGCAGGGACCTGAACAGGGGCCCAGGAAACACCATATATTTT. The encoded protein is CASRDLNRGPGNTIYF.

The chain carries TRBV18 and TRBJ2-5; TRBD2 agrees at 8 bases. Germline V CDR1 and CDR2: KGHSH, LQKENI. The CDR3 contains 14 residues. J lost 5 bases, V lost 3 bases, and 5 bases had no gene match. CDR3 sequence: CASSPSGTGETQYF. CDR3 DNA sequence: TGTGCCAGCTCACCTAGCGGGACGGGGGAGACCCAGTACTTC.

The chain carries TRBV4-1 and TRBJ2-7, with 11 bases that match TRBD2. V lost 2 bases and J lost 4; bases outside the gene matches: 4. The CDR3 runs 15 residues. Germline V lookup: CDR1 MGHRA, CDR2 YSYEKL. CDR3 protein: CASSQPTSGRYEQYF. As DNA, the CDR3 is TGCGCCAGCAGCCAACCTACTAGCGGGAGATACGAGCAGTACTTC.

This chain joins TRBV27 and TRBJ2-2; 8 bases are shared with TRBD2. Germline lookup yields CDR1 MNHEY and CDR2 SMNVEV (reference sequence). V lost 0 bases to trimming and J lost 5 bases; unmatched junction nucleotides: 11. CDR3 size: 18 residues. The CDR3 DNA is TGTGCCAGCAGTTTATCGGGCGGGAGGATCTTAGGGACCGGGGAGCTGTTTTTT. Its translation: CASSLSGGRILGTGELFF.

The V call is TRBV6-5, the J call TRBJ2-5, with TRBD1 matching 10 bases. CDR1 and CDR2 from the germline V gene are MNHEY and SVGAGI. The CDR3 runs to 15 residues. V lost 6 bases, J lost 4 bases, and 8 bases stayed unmatched. The CDR3, as DNA: TGTGCCAGCAGCCGACAGGGGGCGGAGGGAGAGACCCAGTACTTC. Protein sequence: CASSRQGAEGETQYF.

This clone was observed a handful of times. The chain carries TRBV4-1 and TRBJ2-2, with 8 bases that match TRBD1. V shed 4 bases and J 4 bases; nucleotides not matched to a gene: 11. In germline, CDR1 is MGHRA, CDR2 YSYEKL. This CDR3 is 17 amino acids long. The CDR3: CASSLSRGLAGTGELFF. For the CDR3, the DNA is TGCGCCAGCAGCCTATCCAGGGGGCTGGCGGGCACCGGGGAGCTGTTTTTT.

The chain couples TRBV6-1 to TRBJ2-4, with 12 bases lining up with TRBD2. The V and J ends lost 5 bases and 6 bases, in that order; junction bases with no gene match: 5. The CDR3 is 15 residues long. CDR1 is MNHNS, CDR2 SASEGT, per germline. Here the CDR3 reads CASSSTSGGPNIQYF. In DNA, the CDR3 is TGTGCCAGCAGTTCGACTAGCGGGGGACCAAACATTCAGTACTTC.

J is TRBJ2-7 and V is TRBV4-1; D perhaps matches TRBD1 (6 bases). Trimming stripped 4 bases from V and 1 base from J, with 14 bases between. The CDR3 runs 15 residues. Germline V lookup: CDR1 MGHRA, CDR2 YSYEKL. The CDR3 loop reads CASSPPDRLSYEQYF. DNA of the CDR3: TGCGCCAGCAGCCCGCCTGACAGGCTTTCCTACGAGCAGTACTTC.

In this sample, this clone turned up a few times. The chain has TRBV4-1 and TRBJ2-2; D may be TRBD1 (5 bases). Between the trimmed V and J ends, which lost 0 bases and 4 bases, there was a span of 15 bases. The CDR3 loop spans 17 amino acids. Germline CDR1 is MGHRA and CDR2 is YSYEKL. The DNA for the CDR3 is TGCGCCAGCAGCCAAGATCTCAGGGTAGGATTCACCGGGGAGCTGTTTTTT. It translates to CASSQDLRVGFTGELFF.

The chain is built from TRBV4-2 and TRBJ1-3, with 11 nucleotides matching TRBD1. This CDR3 has 17 residues. The V gene's germline CDR1 is LGHNA and CDR2 YNFKEQ. The trim removed 4 bases at V and 5 bases at J, leaving 10 bases unmatched. DNA of the CDR3: TGTGCCAGCAGCCTTTCCGGACAGGGGGCCACGAGAAACACCATATATTTT. Residues: CASSLSGQGATRNTIYF.

The chain recombines TRBV6-1 with TRBJ2-5; TRBD1 is a possible D gene (6 bases). Germline-derived CDR1 and CDR2 are MNHNS and SASEGT. Trimming removed 6 bases from V and 5 bases from J, with 19 bases in between. The CDR3 covers 15 residues. The CDR3 DNA reads TGTGCCAGCAGGATTACACAGGGTGTACGGGAGACCCAGTACTTC. Translating it yields CASRITQGVRETQYF.

V usage is TRBV9 and J usage is TRBJ1-1, with TRBD1 matching over 9 bases. This CDR3 has 15 residues. The J segment lost 1 base and the V segment lost 3 bases, leaving 4 bases of the junction unmatched. Germline CDR1 SGDLS, CDR2 YYNGEE. The CDR3 loop is CASSARTGANTEAFF. Here the CDR3 DNA reads TGTGCCAGCAGCGCCCGGACAGGGGCGAACACTGAAGCTTTCTTT.

The chain employs TRBV30 and TRBJ1-4; the D is unclear. This CDR3 is 15 amino acids long. Trimming pared 0 bases from V and 0 bases from J, leaving 8 bases between. Germline CDR1 GTSNPN, CDR2 SVGIG (reference sequence). This CDR3 reads CAWSVRVATNEKLFF. CDR3 sequence (DNA): TGTGCCTGGAGTGTACGGGTGGCAACTAATGAAAAACTGTTTTTT.

The chain employs TRBV6-1 and TRBJ1-2, with 9 bases aligning to TRBD1. This CDR3 contains 15 residues. Per germline, CDR1 MNHNS and CDR2 SASEGT. The J segment lost 8 bases and the V segment lost 4 bases, leaving 11 bases of the junction unmatched. CDR3 DNA sequence: TGTGCCAGCAGTGGGCTCACAGGGGGCGAGGACGGCTACACCTTC. Translation: CASSGLTGGEDGYTF.

The rearrangement uses TRBV2 and TRBJ2-2, with D unresolved. Germline CDR1 and CDR2: SNHLY and FYNNEI. The V gene lost 3 bases and the J gene lost 0 bases, with 11 bases spanning the gap. CDR3 length equals 16 residues. The CDR3 sequence: CASSDARQTNTGELFF. DNA for the CDR3: TGTGCCAGCAGTGACGCCAGGCAGACGAACACCGGGGAGCTGTTTTTT.